The 11 T cell receptor beta chains given below trace back to one sample, sequenced in a study of blood T cells in healthy people across ages. With a J-beta primer mix and a sample-barcoded 5' primer, a second PCR ran roughly 6 to 12 cycles. TCRdb re-called the 5' RACE reads with MiXCR, one entry per CDR3 protein. Here the sample spans fewer than 700,000 distinct CDR3 sequences, 40% to 50% being singletons. Sequencing used blood. The receptors originated from a man of 80 years or more in good health.

The rearrangement joins TRBV7-2 to TRBJ1-2; 8 bases match TRBD1. Trimming cost V 4 bases and J 7 bases; bases outside gene matches: 8. CDR3 length: 14 residues. CDR1 and CDR2 from the germline V gene are SGHTA and FQGNSA. The CDR3 nucleotides are TGTGCCAGCAGCTCAAACGGACAGGGTCGTGGCTACACCTTC. This sequence encodes CASSSNGQGRGYTF.

This clonotype was counted once. The J gene is TRBJ1-1, the V gene TRBV28, with D uncertain. The length of the CDR3 is 13 residues. Germline CDR1 is MDHEN and CDR2 is SYDVKM. The V and J ends lost 9 bases and 1 base respectively, with 12 bases between them. Here the CDR3 reads CASRISRNTEAFF. Here the CDR3 DNA reads TGTGCCAGTCGTATATCGCGGAACACTGAAGCTTTCTTT. The variable domain in full, completed from reference TRBV28 and TRBJ1-1, reads DVKVTQSSRYLVKRTGEKVFLECVQDMDHENMFWYRQDPGLGLRLIYFSYDVKMKEKGDIPEGYSVSREKKERFSLILESASTNQTSMYLCASRISRNTEAFFGQGTRLTVV.

This clonotype has at least ten counts. The chain couples TRBV6-5 to TRBJ2-7, with D possibly TRBD1 on 5 matching bases. The germline V and J ends were trimmed by 2 bases and 3 bases, with 14 bases remaining between them. Per germline, CDR1 MNHEY and CDR2 SVGAGI. The CDR3 length is 15 residues. The CDR3 DNA reads TGTGCCAGCAGTTACAGGCCCGACAGTGACTACGAGCAGTACTTC. As protein: CASSYRPDSDYEQYF.

The genes are TRBV4-2 and TRBJ2-3, with 11 positions matching TRBD2. Trimming cost V 3 bases and J 4 bases; bases outside gene matches: 3. CDR1 and CDR2 from the germline V gene are LGHNA and YNFKEQ. The CDR3 extends over 15 amino acids. CDR3 nucleotide sequence: TGTGCCAGCAGCCAGGAACTAGCGGGAGCAGATACGCAGTATTTT. Its protein product is CASSQELAGADTQYF.

V and J are TRBV20-1 and TRBJ1-2, with 7 bases lining up with TRBD1. Trimming cost V 3 bases and J 5 bases; bases outside gene matches: 9. Germline CDR1 DFQATT, CDR2 SNEGSKA (reference sequence). The CDR3 runs to 14 residues. CDR3 protein: CSARRQGMEYGYTF. CDR3 coding DNA: TGCAGTGCTAGGCGACAGGGTATGGAGTATGGCTACACCTTC.

This rearrangement joins TRBV10-3 to TRBJ1-1, with 8 bases identical to TRBD1. With 6 bases clipped from V and 11 bases from J, the junction kept 8 bases outside the gene matches. CDR1 is ENHRY, CDR2 SYGVKD, per germline. This CDR3 spans 12 amino acids. CDR3: CAISKGQDWAFF. DNA for the CDR3: TGTGCCATCAGCAAGGGACAGGATTGGGCTTTCTTT.

The V gene is TRBV7-2, the J gene TRBJ2-3; maybe TRBD1 (5 bases). This CDR3 is 14 amino acids long. V lost 5 bases to trimming and J lost 5 bases, with 14 bases between them. The germline gives CDR1 SGHTA, CDR2 FQGNSA. CDR3 sequence reads: CASSPRWGRDTQYF. The CDR3 bases are TGTGCCAGCAGCCCTCGCTGGGGCAGAGATACGCAGTATTTT.

The chain joins TRBV7-2 to TRBJ2-7, with D tentatively TRBD1 (6 bases). The germline V and J ends were trimmed by 3 bases and 2 bases, with 14 bases remaining between them. Germline V gene sequence: CDR1 SGHTA, CDR2 FQGNSA. The CDR3 consists of 15 residues. The CDR3 DNA reads as TGTGCCAGCAGCTTGCAGGGGAGTCTGGCCTACGAGCAGTACTTC. Its protein product is CASSLQGSLAYEQYF.

J is TRBJ2-2 and V is TRBV2; D is ambiguous. Trimming cost V 3 bases and J 7 bases, with 3 bases left between them. CDR3 length equals 11 residues. In germline, CDR1 is SNHLY, CDR2 FYNNEI. The CDR3 reads CASSENGELFF. The CDR3 DNA reads as TGTGCCAGCAGTGAGAACGGGGAGCTGTTTTTT.

This clonotype was counted many times. The chain has TRBV4-3 and TRBJ2-1, with TRBD2 matching 10 bases. CDR1 is LGHNA and CDR2 is YSLEER in the germline V gene. J was trimmed by 1 base and V by 4 bases; bases with no gene match: 7. This CDR3 contains 17 residues. CDR3 protein: CASSLVLAGGSYNEQFF. CDR3 bases: TGCGCCAGCAGCCTCGTTTTAGCGGGGGGTTCCTACAATGAGCAGTTCTTC.

The chain is built from TRBV19 and TRBJ2-1, with 8 bases matching TRBD1. The CDR3 sequence is 14 residues long. CDR1 LNHDA and CDR2 SQIVND come from the germline V gene (reference sequence). J was trimmed by 4 bases and V by 8 bases; bases with no gene match: 7. The CDR3 DNA reads TGTGCCAGTCCGGACAGGGCCTCATACAATGAGCAGTTCTTC. Translated: CASPDRASYNEQFF.